The entry that follows covers one T cell receptor (beta chain) sequence. Measured with immunoSEQ multiplex PCR; TCRdb has only the in-frame clones, and not every one. Among roughly 150,000 clones listed, about four fifths were seen once. These data belong to a study of blood T cell repertoires in COVID-19. Study at large: The analysed material was cDNA or gDNA that came from T cells, B-cell-depleted T cells, or PBMCs.

CDR3 length equals 15 residues. Germline CDR1 MDHEN, CDR2 SYDVKM. Trimming removed 2 bases at V and 8 bases at J, with 18 bases between. Sample: peripheral blood. This TCR was sampled from a woman older than 75 with acute or convalescent COVID-19. V usage is TRBV28 and J usage is TRBJ1-2; possibly TRBD1 for D (5 bases). The CDR3 spells CASSLADGGLKGYTF. The DNA of the CDR3 is TGTGCCAGCAGTTTAGCGGACGGGGGATTAAAGGGCTACACCTTC.